The source of this TCR beta chain is a study of T cell changes during pregnancy in multiple sclerosis. Produced via immunoSEQ multiplex PCR; TCRdb's table is partial and in-frame only. The table records over 35,000 clones, 90% to 95% of them present only once. The CDR3 length is 14 residues. J was trimmed by 4 bases and V by 6 bases; bases with no gene match: 9. CDR1 is SQVTM and CDR2 is ANQGSEA in the germline V gene. This rearrangement joins TRBV29-1 to TRBJ2-1; 7 nucleotides match TRBD1. This sequence originates from a female donor with multiple sclerosis, enrolled in a pregnancy study. The source was CD8+ T cells from peripheral blood mononuclear cells, collected in the third trimester of pregnancy. This chain's CDR3 is CSVLDRFVYNEQFF. The CDR3 bases are TGCAGCGTCCTGGACAGGTTTGTTTACAATGAGCAGTTCTTC.